The 14 T cell receptor beta chains listed next were all sequenced from one sample in a study of prognosis after radiotherapy for stage I lung cancer. Researchers used two-round multiplex PCR to amplify TCR beta CDR3 starting from genomic DNA. The first round of PCR was done with primers that matched each TRBV and TRBJ gene. MiXCR, run by TCRdb on the multiplex PCR reads, gives a single entry per CDR3 protein. This repertoire shows 30,000 to 35,000 distinct CDR3 sequences, approximately 51% found once; its top ten account for approximately 16%. Specimen: PBMCs, collected before or after stereotactic body radiation therapy (not recorded which). The receptors originated from a donor over 45 with non-small cell lung cancer.

This clonotype was detected only once. The rearrangement links TRBV5-1 to TRBJ2-2; a possible D gene is TRBD1 (6 bases). Germline assignment: CDR1 SGHRS and CDR2 YFSETQ. V lost 9 bases to trimming and J lost 0 bases, with 15 bases between them. This CDR3 has 15 residues. The CDR3, as DNA: TGCGCCACAGGTGGGGGCCTGGCGAACACCGGGGAGCTGTTTTTT. Its translation: CATGGGLANTGELFF. Combining the CDR3 with reference TRBV5-1 and TRBJ2-2 gives the whole variable domain KAGVTQTPRYLIKTRGQQVTLSCSPISGHRSVSWYQQTPGQGLQFLFEYFSETQRNKGNFPGRFSGRQFSNSRSEMNVSTLELGDSALYLCATGGGLANTGELFFGEGSRLTVL.

This clonotype has a count of ten or more. The CDR3 reads CASSEDRGTQYF. Written as DNA, the CDR3 is TGTGCCAGCAGTGAAGATAGAGGGACCCAGTACTTC. This chain connects TRBV2 to TRBJ2-5; D gene unclear. V was cut by 1 base and J by 7 bases, with 7 bases left in between. CDR3 length: 12 residues. The germline CDR1 and CDR2 sequences are SNHLY and FYNNEI.

This clonotype was recorded at least ten times. J is TRBJ2-1 and V is TRBV7-3; D is perhaps TRBD1 (6 bases). This CDR3 spans 15 amino acids. V was cut by 1 base and J by 6 bases, with 13 bases left in between. Looked up from germline, CDR1 is SGHTA and CDR2 is FQGTGA. The CDR3 region has the DNA TGTGCCAGCAGCTTAAGGGTCCAGGGGTTCAATGAGCAGTTCTTC. Translated, it gives CASSLRVQGFNEQFF.

This chain connects TRBV2 to TRBJ2-2; D unresolved. Deletions cut 4 bases from V and 6 bases from J, with 6 bases between. CDR1 SNHLY and CDR2 FYNNEI come from the germline V gene. The CDR3 runs 12 residues. Here the CDR3 reads CASSGQPGELFF. The CDR3 coding sequence is TGTGCCAGCAGTGGTCAACCCGGGGAGCTGTTTTTT.

In the case of this clonotype: One junction end disagrees with the germline gene, perhaps due to a read error. This chain uses TRBV27 with TRBJ1-2, with D tentatively TRBD1 (5 bases). The CDR3 contains 14 residues. From germline, CDR1 is MNHEY and CDR2 SMNVEV (reference sequence). In nucleotides, the CDR3 is TGTGCCAGCAGTGGCCGAGAGTGGGGCTATTGCTACACCTTC. Amino acid sequence: CASSGREWGYCYTF.

This clonotype was seen a few times. The genes are TRBV7-9 and TRBJ2-5; 15 nucleotides agree with TRBD2. This CDR3 has 20 amino acids. The V segment lost 5 bases and the J segment 7 bases; nucleotides outside the gene matches: 20. Germline CDR1 and CDR2: SEHNR and FQNEAQ (reference sequence). The CDR3 loop is CASSPDRRTSGRAGEGTQYF. For the CDR3, the DNA is TGTGCCAGCAGCCCCGACAGGAGGACTAGCGGGAGGGCCGGAGAAGGGACCCAGTACTTC.

This chain uses TRBV6-4 with TRBJ1-2; 9 bases are shared with TRBD1. J gave up 8 bases and V 5 bases, and 15 bases lay outside the gene matches. The CDR3 contains 16 residues. CDR1 and CDR2 from the germline V gene are MRHNA and SNTAGT. CDR3 DNA: TGTGCCAGCAGTTCAGTGTCCTTTGGACAGGGGAAGGGCTACACCTTC. It is translated as CASSSVSFGQGKGYTF.

Comments on this clonotype: A read error is likely here: a far larger clone is one base away. J is TRBJ2-7 and V is TRBV6-4, with 7 bases that match TRBD1. J gave up 2 bases and V 5 bases, and 9 bases lay outside the gene matches. Germline-derived CDR1 and CDR2 are MRHNA and SNTAGT. This CDR3 is 15 amino acids long. The CDR3 DNA follows: TGTGCCAGCAGTCCCACCGAAGGGGGCCCCTACGAGCAGTACTTC. As protein: CASSPTEGGPYEQYF.

Concerning this clonotype: A far larger clone lies a single base away; this is likely a read error. The rearrangement links TRBV11-2 to TRBJ2-5, with 7 bases that match TRBD2. The better agreement between TRBJ2-1 and the DNA end casts doubt on the J call. CDR3 length: 14 residues. CDR1 and CDR2 from the germline V gene are SGHAT and FQNNGV. CDR3 DNA sequence: TGTGCCAGCAGCCCCCCATGGCGGGAGTGGGAGCAGTTCTTC. Encoded protein: CASSPPWREWEQFF.

This clonotype showed up many times. The V and J genes are TRBV3-2 and TRBJ2-7; no DNA check was done on the table's D call, TRBD1. TRBV3-2 is labeled a pseudogene. The CDR3 runs 19 residues. CDR3 in DNA: TGTGCCAGCAGCCTTAATCCGGGGGTTGCTTTAGCTAGCTCCTACGAGCAGTACTTC. It codes for CASSLNPGVALASSYEQYF.

DNA of the CDR3: TGTGCCAGTAGTATATGCCCTAGCGGGATAAGGCTGTTCTTC. It yields the protein CASSICPSGIRLFF. The chain combines TRBV19 with TRBJ2-1; 9 bases line up with TRBD2. This CDR3 region has 14 residues. The germline gives CDR1 LNHDA, CDR2 SQIVND (reference sequence). The J segment lost 15 bases and the V segment lost 2 bases, leaving 11 bases of the junction unmatched.

J is TRBJ1-1 and V is TRBV20-1; 8 bases are shared with TRBD1. The CDR3 spans 12 residues. Trimming took 8 bases from V and 5 from J; bases not matched to a gene: 7. Germline CDR1 reads DFQATT; CDR2 reads SNEGSKA (reference sequence). The CDR3 DNA follows: TGCAGTACGGACAGGGCGCGGACTGAAGCTTTCTTT. This codes for CSTDRARTEAFF.

This clonotype is medium-sized (0.01 to 0.1%). This chain uses TRBV20-1 with TRBJ1-1, with 10 bases that match TRBD1. The germline CDR1 and CDR2 sequences are DFQATT and SNEGSKA (reference sequence). The length of the CDR3 is 15 residues. V gave up 7 bases and J gave up 4 bases; unmatched junction bases: 12. The CDR3 DNA follows: TGCAGTGGGGACAGGGGAGGGGGAGGTTCCACTGAAGCTTTCTTT. This gives the protein CSGDRGGGGSTEAFF.

The V and J genes are TRBV7-8 and TRBJ2-2; D is unresolved. Trimming took 6 bases from V and 1 from J, leaving 9 bases between them. The CDR3 is made up of 14 amino acids. CDR1 is SGHVS, CDR2 FQNEAQ, per germline. Written as DNA, the CDR3 is TGTGCCAGCAGGGCGGAGCGGAACACCGGGGAGCTGTTTTTT. As protein: CASRAERNTGELFF.